A single sample gave rise to the 21 T cell receptor beta chains below, sequenced in a study of T cells after yellow fever vaccination. TCRdb re-derived calls from the 5' RACE reads in MiXCR, one entry per CDR3 protein. The sample lists 250,000 to 400,000 distinct CDR3 sequences; roughly 4.3% were seen once. The source was PBMCs, collected 15 days after the yellow fever booster vaccination. The receptors shown here come from a man aged 18-30 years who received the YFV17D yellow fever vaccine.

V gene TRBV7-3 combines with J gene TRBJ2-7; D is uncertain. V was pared by 3 bases and J by 5 bases, with 11 bases between. The CDR3 consists of 13 residues. Germline CDR1 and CDR2: SGHTA and FQGTGA. DNA of the CDR3: TGTGCCAGCAGCTTCCCGAGTCGAGACGAGCAGTACGTC. It yields the protein CASSFPSRDEQYV.

This clonotype appeared many times. V is TRBV20-1 and J is TRBJ1-5; D is uncertain. The CDR3 has 15 residues. The V gene's germline CDR1 is DFQATT and CDR2 SNEGSKA (reference sequence). V lost 1 base and J 0 bases, leaving 10 bases between the germline ends. CDR3 sequence: CSARVGSYSNQPQHF. CDR3 coding DNA: TGCAGTGCTAGAGTAGGCAGCTATAGCAATCAGCCCCAGCATTTT.

This clonotype was detected a few times. The chain joins TRBV6-6 to TRBJ2-2; D may match TRBD1 or TRBD2 (5 bases each). Trimming removed 0 bases at V and 1 base at J, with 6 bases between. The germline CDR1 and CDR2 sequences are MNHNY and SVGAGI (reference sequence). The CDR3 is 15 amino acids. CDR3 sequence: CASSYSGVNTGELFF. The DNA of the CDR3 is TGTGCCAGCAGTTACTCGGGGGTGAACACCGGGGAGCTGTTTTTT.

This clonotype was detected many times. V and J are TRBV18 and TRBJ1-1; D not certain. The CDR3 is 13 amino acids. The germline gives CDR1 KGHSH, CDR2 LQKENI. Trimming cost V 8 bases and J 1 base, with 11 bases left between them. The DNA of the CDR3 is TGTGCCAGCCGTAGTAATTCGAACACTGAAGCTTTCTTT. Amino acids: CASRSNSNTEAFF.

This clonotype was recorded at least ten times. This rearrangement joins TRBV29-1 to TRBJ1-1; the D gene is possibly TRBD1 (5 bases). The CDR3 consists of 12 residues. In germline, CDR1 is SQVTM, CDR2 ANQGSEA. V dropped 4 bases and J dropped 10 bases, with 16 bases sitting between them. CDR3: CSVGPPGPGAFF. DNA for the CDR3: TGCAGCGTTGGCCCTCCGGGGCCAGGAGCTTTCTTT.

This clonotype was detected ten times or more. The rearrangement joins TRBV7-2 to TRBJ1-6; possibly TRBD1 for D (6 bases). CDR1 and CDR2 (germline): SGHTA, FQGNSA. The CDR3 loop spans 15 amino acids. V dropped 3 bases and J dropped 6 bases, with 12 bases sitting between them. Here the CDR3 reads CASSFGGAPNSPLHF. CDR3 nucleotides: TGTGCCAGCAGCTTCGGGGGGGCTCCTAATTCACCCCTCCACTTT.

This clonotype showed up many times. The chain is built from TRBV12-3 or TRBV12-4 and TRBJ2-2; D gene ambiguous. The CDR3 has 14 residues. V lost 1 base, J lost 6 bases, and 9 bases lay in between. The CDR3 loop is CASSLGQSAGELFF. The DNA of the CDR3 is TGTGCCAGCAGTTTAGGCCAGTCGGCCGGGGAGCTGTTTTTT.

This clonotype was counted between two and nine times. The chain has TRBV4-3 and TRBJ1-4, with D possibly matching TRBD1 (5 bases). The CDR3 totals 15 residues. The V gene's germline CDR1 is LGHNA and CDR2 YSLEER. V was clipped by 6 bases and J by 6 bases, with 17 bases between them. As DNA, the CDR3 is TGCGCCAGCAGAAAAAGGGGCAGTTCTGATGAAAAACTGTTTTTT. This translates into CASRKRGSSDEKLFF.

This clonotype appeared a few times. The chain recombines TRBV25-1 with TRBJ1-2; unclear D gene. Trimming took 2 bases from V and 10 from J, leaving 8 bases between them. Germline assignment: CDR1 MGHDK and CDR2 SYGVNS. This CDR3 spans 11 amino acids. Here the CDR3 DNA reads TGTGCCAGCAGTGAAAACTCCCACTACACCTTC. Translated: CASSENSHYTF.

This clonotype was counted a few times. The chain has TRBV6-2 or TRBV6-3 and TRBJ2-2; 7 positions agree with TRBD1. With V trimmed by 3 bases and J by 4 bases, 5 bases remained unmatched. This CDR3 contains 15 residues. CDR1 and CDR2 (germline): MNHEY, SVGEGT. The CDR3 is CASSYLQGITGELFF. The CDR3 DNA reads TGTGCCAGCAGTTATTTACAGGGGATCACCGGGGAGCTGTTTTTT.

This clonotype came up many times. This chain connects TRBV7-2 to TRBJ2-7, with D unclear. The CDR3 covers 16 residues. The V gene's germline CDR1 is SGHTA and CDR2 FQGNSA. Trimming shortened V by 6 bases and J by 3 bases, and 21 bases separated the two germline ends. The CDR3 sequence: CASSLPSLASFYEQYF. The CDR3 bases are TGTGCCAGCAGTTTACCTTCTCTGGCTTCTTTCTACGAGCAGTACTTC. The full variable domain, completed using reference TRBV7-2 and TRBJ2-7, is GAGVSQSPSNKVTEKGKDVELRCDPISGHTALYWYRQSLGQGLEFLIYFQGNSAPDKSGLPSDRFSAERTGGSVSTLTIQRTQQEDSAVYLCASSLPSLASFYEQYFGPGTRLTVT.

The chain is built from TRBV7-2 and TRBJ1-2; the D gene is possibly TRBD1 (5 bases). Trimming cost V 1 base and J 4 bases, with 13 bases left between them. Per germline, CDR1 SGHTA and CDR2 FQGNSA. The CDR3 length is 15 residues. CDR3 in amino acids: CASSLDSGLTYGYTF. For the CDR3, the DNA is TGTGCCAGCAGCTTAGATTCAGGGCTAACCTATGGCTACACCTTC.

This clonotype appeared many times. This chain joins TRBV7-3 and TRBJ2-2; weak D call: TRBD1 (6 bases). This CDR3 has 15 amino acids. The V end was cut by 5 bases, the J end by 0 bases, with 10 bases between. The germline V gene encodes CDR1 SGHTA and CDR2 FQGTGA. Here the CDR3 reads CASSQGHTNTGELFF. CDR3 DNA sequence: TGTGCCAGCAGCCAGGGACACACGAACACCGGGGAGCTGTTTTTT.

The chain recombines TRBV11-2 with TRBJ2-5; D is possibly TRBD1 or TRBD2 (5 bases each). Trimming stripped 4 bases from V and 1 base from J, with 19 bases between. From germline, CDR1 is SGHAT and CDR2 FQNNGV. The CDR3 runs 17 residues. This chain's CDR3 is CASSWARGRLGQETQYF. Written as DNA, the CDR3 is TGTGCCAGCAGCTGGGCCCGGGGCAGATTGGGCCAAGAGACCCAGTACTTC.

The rearrangement links TRBV5-4 to TRBJ2-6; 7 bases match TRBD2. The CDR3 has 18 amino acids. CDR1 is SGHNT, CDR2 YYREEE, per germline (reference sequence). V was pared by 0 bases and J by 0 bases, with 6 bases of the junction left unmatched. CDR3 in amino acids: CASSLGLAATSGANVLTF. CDR3 bases: TGTGCCAGCAGCTTGGGCCTAGCGGCGACCTCTGGGGCCAACGTCCTGACTTTC.

The chain employs TRBV5-4 and TRBJ1-4; TRBD1 matches at 7 bases. This CDR3 region has 13 residues. V dropped 3 bases and J dropped 8; count of bases not matched to a gene: 4. The V gene's germline CDR1 is SGHNT and CDR2 YYREEE (reference sequence). CDR3 in amino acids: CASSWTQGEKLFF. The CDR3 coding sequence is TGTGCCAGCAGCTGGACACAGGGGGAAAAACTGTTTTTT. Combining the CDR3 with reference TRBV5-4 and TRBJ1-4 gives the whole variable domain ETGVTQSPTHLIKTRGQQVTLRCSSQSGHNTVSWYQQALGQGPQFIFQYYREEENGRGNFPPRFSGLQFPNYSSELNVNALELDDSALYLCASSWTQGEKLFFGSGTQLSVL.

In this sample, this clonotype turned up many times. The rearrangement joins TRBV4-2 to TRBJ2-3; TRBD2 matches 8 bases. This CDR3 comprises 15 residues. In germline, CDR1 is LGHNA, CDR2 YNFKEQ. V shed 0 bases and J 4 bases; nucleotides not matched to a gene: 3. CDR3 DNA sequence: TGTGCCAGCAGCCAAGATGCGGGGGGTGCAGATACGCAGTATTTT. This gives the protein CASSQDAGGADTQYF.

The table lists this clonotype with a few counts. V usage is TRBV7-2 and J usage is TRBJ1-4, with 7 positions matching TRBD1. Germline CDR1 SGHTA, CDR2 FQGNSA. The CDR3 has 15 amino acids. Unmatched junction bases numbered 10, after V lost 5 bases and J lost 7 bases. Here the CDR3 reads CASSPHRGVGEKLFF. The CDR3, as DNA: TGTGCCAGCAGCCCGCACAGGGGTGTAGGTGAAAAACTGTTTTTT.

This clonotype was found many times. The chain employs TRBV20-1 and TRBJ2-5; D is unresolved. Trimming shortened V by 3 bases and J by 3 bases, and 11 bases separated the two germline ends. CDR3 length: 13 residues. The V gene's germline CDR1 is DFQATT and CDR2 SNEGSKA (reference sequence). CDR3 DNA sequence: TGCAGTGCTAGGGACGGCAAGAAAGAGACCCAGTACTTC. It encodes CSARDGKKETQYF.

This clonotype was seen at least ten times. The chain recombines TRBV7-3 with TRBJ2-5; D call uncertain. The length of the CDR3 is 15 residues. Germline CDR1 reads SGHTA; CDR2 reads FQGTGA. V lost 5 bases to trimming and J lost 2 bases, with 15 bases between them. The CDR3: CASSKVARRQETQYF. CDR3 DNA sequence: TGTGCCAGCAGCAAGGTGGCCCGGCGTCAAGAGACCCAGTACTTC.

This clonotype was seen a handful of times. This chain connects TRBV5-1 to TRBJ2-7; TRBD1 matches at 10 bases. Germline V gives CDR1 SGHRS, CDR2 YFSETQ. V was clipped by 4 bases and J by 4 bases; unmatched bases: 5. This CDR3 contains 14 residues. In DNA, the CDR3 is TGCGCCAGCAGCAGACAGGGGGCAACTTACGAGCAGTACTTC. This encodes CASSRQGATYEQYF.